This T cell receptor beta chain was captured in a study of shared clonotypes between healthy human individuals. About the research overall: Three CD4 naive, three CD4 memory, two CD8 naive and one CD8 memory plate were used per donor. Study-level points and caveats: In contrast to clonotypes shared by all four donors, non-shared clonotypes had lower generation probabilities.

As to this clone: Its matching antigen is unknown. The sample has other DNA sequences that encode this CDR3 too.

CDR1 is LNHDA, CDR2 SQIVND, per germline (reference sequence). The V end was cut by 1 base, the J end by 0 bases, with 4 bases between. This CDR3 contains 13 residues. Naive CD8 populations comprised CD45RO-negative cells positively selected for CCR7, excluding terminally differentiated effector memory CD45RA+ cells. All donors were healthy HIV-negative adults lacking recent acute infections or vaccinations. Source study methods: ImmunoSEQ supplied junction-only sequences lacking quality scores, so filtering was different. Using immunoSEQ multiplex PCR, the repertoire was profiled, and TCRdb retains in-frame clones only, with some absent. V and J calls and clone size are copied from that table; D and trimming were computed from the DNA. Altogether some 630,000 clones are present, about 95% being singletons, with the ten largest covering 0.11%.

The origin of this receptor is a woman aged 25 to 45 in good health. Source material: naive CD8+ T cells sorted from blood. J is TRBJ2-7 and V is TRBV19; D not certain. CDR3 DNA: TGTGCCAGTAGTATAGGGGGCTCCTACGAGCAGTACTTC. It specifies CASSIGGSYEQYF. The full variable domain, its missing parts supplied by reference TRBV19 and TRBJ2-7, is DGGITQSPKYLFRKEGQNVTLSCEQNLNHDAMYWYRQDPGQGLRLIYYSQIVNDFQKGDIAEGYSVSREKKESFPLTVTSAQKNPTAFYLCASSIGGSYEQYFGPGTRLTVT.